This is a list of T cell receptor beta chains from one sample in a study of spatial heterogeneity in lung cancer. From the 5' RACE reads, TCRdb called clonotypes with MiXCR, one entry per CDR3 protein. The sample has 5,800 or so distinct CDR3 sequences; under 20% are singletons. The material was normal lung tissue next to the tumor, obtained at surgery. The receptors were sampled from a male donor with early-stage non-small cell lung cancer. The CDR3 runs from the conserved cysteine through the conserved F or W. Each record gives: J gene, V gene, clone size, CDR3 protein. The size entry is marked missing in some rows and otherwise reads once, few, many or a size class.

j_call: TRBJ2-2; v_call: TRBV7-6; clone_size: once; cdr3_aa: CASSLGAGELFF
j_call: TRBJ2-1; v_call: TRBV4-3; clone_size: few; cdr3_aa: CASSQGDVGVLFF
j_call: TRBJ2-5; v_call: TRBV2; clone_size: medium-sized; cdr3_aa: CASSDPDYREETQYF
j_call: TRBJ2-3; v_call: TRBV6-2/TRBV6-3; clone_size: few; cdr3_aa: CASSPIVSSGSPDTQYF
j_call: TRBJ2-1; v_call: TRBV24-1; clone_size: few; cdr3_aa: CATSDRTSGNEQFF
j_call: TRBJ1-5; v_call: TRBV28; clone_size: NA; cdr3_aa: CASSFQGGNQPQHF
j_call: TRBJ2-7; v_call: TRBV20-1; clone_size: NA; cdr3_aa: CSASTGLTYEQYF
j_call: TRBJ2-5; v_call: TRBV11-2; clone_size: medium-sized; cdr3_aa: CASSFPGRLETQYF
j_call: TRBJ2-2; v_call: TRBV6-5; clone_size: large; cdr3_aa: CASSYSTLAGSGELFF
j_call: TRBJ2-6; v_call: TRBV5-1; clone_size: medium-sized; cdr3_aa: CASSLEGAGANVLTF
j_call: TRBJ2-1; v_call: TRBV5-6; clone_size: NA; cdr3_aa: CASSLAFVAGGHEQFF
j_call: TRBJ2-3; v_call: TRBV6-1; clone_size: medium-sized; cdr3_aa: CASSEPGRGADTQYF
j_call: TRBJ1-3; v_call: TRBV4-2; clone_size: NA; cdr3_aa: CASSQIDPFSGNTIYF
j_call: TRBJ1-2; v_call: TRBV28; clone_size: NA; cdr3_aa: CASRVANYGYTF
j_call: TRBJ2-5; v_call: TRBV7-2; clone_size: NA; cdr3_aa: CASSLWNGQETQYF